Listed below are T cell receptor beta chains from one sample, sequenced in a study of blood T cells in healthy people across ages. A single record per CDR3 protein comes from TCRdb applying MiXCR to the 5' RACE reads. This table holds just under 550,000 distinct CDR3 sequences, nearly 25% found once. These same records also appear under a second study, on T cells of mothers and their children.

Source material: blood. All receptors derive from a boy between 10 and 17 years old in good health. CDR3s include the opening cysteine and the closing phenylalanine or tryptophan. Fields, in order: CDR3 protein, CDR3 DNA, V gene, J gene, D gene, clone size. The D gene is left open where the match is weak. Where a row states a size, it is once, few, many or the class of an expanded clone; other rows omit it.

CDR3 protein: CASSYSRQGSSPLHF; CDR3 DNA: TGTGCCAGCAGTTACTCGAGACAGGGGAGCTCACCCCTCCACTTT; V gene: TRBV6-5; J gene: TRBJ1-6; D gene: TRBD1; clone size: many
CDR3 protein: CASSLDPGWGYEQYF; CDR3 DNA: TGTGCCAGCAGCTTAGATCCAGGTTGGGGCTACGAGCAGTACTTC; V gene: TRBV11-2; J gene: TRBJ2-7; D gene: NA; clone size: NA
CDR3 protein: CASGLEPGSIGEQYF; CDR3 DNA: TGTGCCAGCGGTCTGGAGCCAGGGAGTATTGGAGAGCAGTACTTC; V gene: TRBV7-9; J gene: TRBJ2-7; D gene: NA; clone size: NA
CDR3 protein: CASSQDAVRGPSGYTF; CDR3 DNA: TGCGCCAGCAGCCAAGATGCGGTCAGGGGCCCCTCTGGCTACACCTTC; V gene: TRBV4-1; J gene: TRBJ1-2; D gene: NA; clone size: few
CDR3 protein: CASISGQGITGELFF; CDR3 DNA: TGTGCCAGCATATCGGGACAGGGGATCACCGGGGAGCTGTTTTTT; V gene: TRBV6-5; J gene: TRBJ2-2; D gene: TRBD1; clone size: few
CDR3 protein: CSAATGSDTQYF; CDR3 DNA: TGCAGTGCCGCCACCGGTTCTGATACGCAGTATTTT; V gene: TRBV20-1; J gene: TRBJ2-3; D gene: NA; clone size: few
CDR3 protein: CASSQDLGQGSYEQYF; CDR3 DNA: TGCGCCAGCAGCCAAGATCTCGGACAGGGGTCCTACGAGCAGTACTTC; V gene: TRBV4-1; J gene: TRBJ2-7; D gene: TRBD1; clone size: few
CDR3 protein: CASSLSAGNTGELFF; CDR3 DNA: TGTGCCAGCAGCTTATCAGCCGGTAACACCGGGGAGCTGTTTTTT; V gene: TRBV7-9; J gene: TRBJ2-2; D gene: NA; clone size: NA
CDR3 protein: CASSSGTGSYGYTF; CDR3 DNA: TGTGCCAGCAGTTCCGGGACAGGATCCTATGGCTACACCTTC; V gene: TRBV11-2; J gene: TRBJ1-2; D gene: TRBD1; clone size: NA
CDR3 protein: CASSLRVPGIEAFF; CDR3 DNA: TGTGCCAGCAGCTTAAGGGTCCCGGGGATTGAAGCTTTCTTT; V gene: TRBV7-2; J gene: TRBJ1-1; D gene: NA; clone size: few
CDR3 protein: CASSLWQQGTSYEQYF; CDR3 DNA: TGTGCCAGCAGTTTATGGCAACAGGGGACCTCCTACGAGCAGTACTTC; V gene: TRBV28; J gene: TRBJ2-7; D gene: TRBD1; clone size: NA
CDR3 protein: CASSLADHEQYF; CDR3 DNA: TGTGCCAGCAGCTTAGCTGACCACGAGCAGTACTTC; V gene: TRBV7-6; J gene: TRBJ2-7; D gene: NA; clone size: many
CDR3 protein: CSARADRVREQYF; CDR3 DNA: TGCAGTGCTAGAGCCGACAGGGTGCGTGAGCAGTACTTC; V gene: TRBV20-1; J gene: TRBJ2-7; D gene: TRBD1; clone size: few
CDR3 protein: CAWSRERISYEQYF; CDR3 DNA: TGTGCCTGGAGTCGGGAGCGAATCTCCTACGAGCAGTACTTC; V gene: TRBV30; J gene: TRBJ2-7; D gene: NA; clone size: few
CDR3 protein: CASSSGQGPFSYEQYF; CDR3 DNA: TGCGCCAGCAGCTCGGGACAGGGTCCATTCTCCTACGAGCAGTACTTC; V gene: TRBV5-1; J gene: TRBJ2-7; D gene: TRBD1; clone size: NA
CDR3 protein: CASTFEERTGANVLTF; CDR3 DNA: TGTGCCAGCACCTTTGAGGAGCGGACTGGGGCCAACGTCCTGACTTTC; V gene: TRBV2; J gene: TRBJ2-6; D gene: NA; clone size: NA
CDR3 protein: CASQPIRNTGELFF; CDR3 DNA: TGTGCCAGTCAACCGATCAGGAACACCGGGGAGCTGTTTTTT; V gene: TRBV28; J gene: TRBJ2-2; D gene: NA; clone size: many
CDR3 protein: CASSPSLLQLNTGELFF; CDR3 DNA: TGTGCCAGCAGCCCCTCTCTCCTCCAACTGAACACCGGGGAGCTGTTTTTT; V gene: TRBV7-3; J gene: TRBJ2-2; D gene: NA; clone size: NA
CDR3 protein: CASSQSRVVDEQYF; CDR3 DNA: TGCGCCAGCAGCCAATCTCGGGTGGTGGACGAGCAGTACTTC; V gene: TRBV4-3; J gene: TRBJ2-7; D gene: NA; clone size: many
CDR3 protein: CSAYEQGVHREQYF; CDR3 DNA: TGCAGTGCTTACGAACAGGGGGTACACCGCGAGCAGTACTTC; V gene: TRBV20-1; J gene: TRBJ2-7; D gene: TRBD1; clone size: few
CDR3 protein: CSARTSGRRETQYF; CDR3 DNA: TGCAGTGCAAGGACTAGCGGGAGGAGAGAGACCCAGTACTTC; V gene: TRBV20-1; J gene: TRBJ2-5; D gene: TRBD2; clone size: NA
CDR3 protein: CASSPGDGGSPLHF; CDR3 DNA: TGCGCCAGCAGCCCGGGGGACGGGGGGTCACCCCTCCACTTT; V gene: TRBV4-3; J gene: TRBJ1-6; D gene: NA; clone size: few
CDR3 protein: CASSQDYRHQETQYF; CDR3 DNA: TGTGCCAGCAGCCAAGATTACCGCCACCAAGAGACCCAGTACTTC; V gene: TRBV3-1; J gene: TRBJ2-5; D gene: NA; clone size: few
CDR3 protein: CASSNGGVSNQPQHF; CDR3 DNA: TGTGCCAGCAGCAACGGGGGGGTTAGCAATCAGCCCCAGCATTTT; V gene: TRBV27; J gene: TRBJ1-5; D gene: NA; clone size: NA
CDR3 protein: CSARDGGHQRGETQYF; CDR3 DNA: TGCAGCGCCCGGGATGGTGGACACCAACGAGGGGAGACCCAGTACTTC; V gene: TRBV29-1; J gene: TRBJ2-5; D gene: NA; clone size: NA
CDR3 protein: CASSSGLAGGYGQYF; CDR3 DNA: TGTGCCAGCAGCTCCGGACTAGCGGGGGGATACGGGCAGTACTTC; V gene: TRBV7-9; J gene: TRBJ2-7; D gene: TRBD2; clone size: NA
CDR3 protein: CASSLLGDTQYF; CDR3 DNA: TGTGCCAGCAGTCTCCTGGGAGATACGCAGTATTTT; V gene: TRBV28; J gene: TRBJ2-3; D gene: NA; clone size: few
CDR3 protein: CASSLMQRGTDTQYF; CDR3 DNA: TGCGCCAGCAGCTTGATGCAGCGGGGGACAGATACGCAGTATTTT; V gene: TRBV5-1; J gene: TRBJ2-3; D gene: TRBD2; clone size: few
CDR3 protein: CASSRFLGSTNEKLFF; CDR3 DNA: TGCGCCAGCAGCCGATTTTTGGGTTCAACTAATGAAAAACTGTTTTTT; V gene: TRBV4-3; J gene: TRBJ1-4; D gene: NA; clone size: NA
CDR3 protein: CASSRRTGGIGEQFF; CDR3 DNA: TGTGCCAGCAGCCGACGGACAGGGGGCATTGGTGAGCAGTTCTTC; V gene: TRBV12-3/TRBV12-4; J gene: TRBJ2-1; D gene: TRBD1; clone size: NA
CDR3 protein: CASSLEFRGGPGELFF; CDR3 DNA: TGCGCCAGCAGCTTGGAGTTCAGGGGCGGTCCCGGGGAGCTGTTTTTT; V gene: TRBV5-1; J gene: TRBJ2-2; D gene: NA; clone size: NA
CDR3 protein: CASRKGTGNTEAFF; CDR3 DNA: TGTGCCAGCAGAAAAGGGACGGGGAACACTGAAGCTTTCTTT; V gene: TRBV12-3/TRBV12-4; J gene: TRBJ1-1; D gene: NA; clone size: NA
CDR3 protein: CASRQGWEISYEQYF; CDR3 DNA: TGTGCCAGCAGACAGGGATGGGAGATCTCCTACGAGCAGTACTTC; V gene: TRBV27; J gene: TRBJ2-7; D gene: NA; clone size: NA
CDR3 protein: CATSEGRSSYEQYF; CDR3 DNA: TGTGCCACCAGCGAGGGAAGGAGCTCCTACGAGCAGTACTTC; V gene: TRBV15; J gene: TRBJ2-7; D gene: NA; clone size: NA
CDR3 protein: CSANRGPYEQYF; CDR3 DNA: TGCAGCGCCAACAGGGGCCCCTACGAGCAGTACTTC; V gene: TRBV29-1; J gene: TRBJ2-7; D gene: TRBD1; clone size: NA
CDR3 protein: CASSYWERATNEKLFF; CDR3 DNA: TGTGCCAGCAGTTACTGGGAGCGTGCAACTAATGAAAAACTGTTTTTT; V gene: TRBV6-6; J gene: TRBJ1-4; D gene: NA; clone size: NA
CDR3 protein: CASSGGLSKETQYF; CDR3 DNA: TGTGCCAGCAGCGGAGGACTATCCAAAGAGACCCAGTACTTC; V gene: TRBV9; J gene: TRBJ2-5; D gene: NA; clone size: few
CDR3 protein: CASSPEGFFNPEAFF; CDR3 DNA: TGTGCCAGCAGCCCAGAGGGCTTTTTCAACCCTGAAGCTTTCTTT; V gene: TRBV7-2; J gene: TRBJ1-1; D gene: NA; clone size: NA
CDR3 protein: CASSLSFKEMNTEAFF; CDR3 DNA: TGTGCCAGCAGCTTAAGTTTCAAGGAGATGAACACTGAAGCTTTCTTT; V gene: TRBV28; J gene: TRBJ1-1; D gene: NA; clone size: few
CDR3 protein: CASSHRQGSDTQYF; CDR3 DNA: TGTGCCAGCAGCCACCGACAGGGGTCGGATACGCAGTATTTT; V gene: TRBV13; J gene: TRBJ2-3; D gene: TRBD1; clone size: NA
CDR3 protein: CASSDSDTGELFF; CDR3 DNA: TGTGCCAGCAGTGACTCGGACACCGGGGAGCTGTTTTTT; V gene: TRBV6-4; J gene: TRBJ2-2; D gene: NA; clone size: medium-sized
CDR3 protein: CAIGRNRENTEAFF; CDR3 DNA: TGTGCCATCGGGAGAAACAGGGAGAACACTGAAGCTTTCTTT; V gene: TRBV10-3; J gene: TRBJ1-1; D gene: NA; clone size: few
CDR3 protein: CASSDSSRETQYF; CDR3 DNA: TGTGCCAGCAGTGACTCGAGCAGGGAGACCCAGTACTTC; V gene: TRBV6-4; J gene: TRBJ2-5; D gene: NA; clone size: many
CDR3 protein: CASSFRGRSEQYF; CDR3 DNA: TGCGCCAGCAGCTTTCGCGGGAGATCCGAGCAGTACTTC; V gene: TRBV5-1; J gene: TRBJ2-7; D gene: TRBD2; clone size: NA
CDR3 protein: CASSVGLAGNEQLF; CDR3 DNA: TGCGCCAGCAGTGTAGGACTAGCAGGCAATGAGCAGCTCTTC; V gene: TRBV10-2; J gene: TRBJ2-1; D gene: TRBD2; clone size: NA
CDR3 protein: CASSEDASSYNEQFF; CDR3 DNA: TGTGCCAGCAGCGAGGACGCGAGCTCCTACAATGAGCAGTTCTTC; V gene: TRBV2; J gene: TRBJ2-1; D gene: NA; clone size: many
CDR3 protein: CASSSRTGGDFYNEQFF; CDR3 DNA: TGTGCCAGCAGTTCCCGGACAGGAGGGGACTTCTACAATGAGCAGTTCTTC; V gene: TRBV27; J gene: TRBJ2-1; D gene: NA; clone size: NA
CDR3 protein: CASSSTSGRVADTQYF; CDR3 DNA: TGTGCCAGCAGCTCCACTAGCGGGAGAGTGGCAGATACGCAGTATTTT; V gene: TRBV7-9; J gene: TRBJ2-3; D gene: TRBD2; clone size: NA
CDR3 protein: CASSSTRDSNYGYTF; CDR3 DNA: TGTGCCAGCAGCTCAACACGGGACAGCAACTATGGCTACACCTTC; V gene: TRBV7-9; J gene: TRBJ1-2; D gene: TRBD1; clone size: few